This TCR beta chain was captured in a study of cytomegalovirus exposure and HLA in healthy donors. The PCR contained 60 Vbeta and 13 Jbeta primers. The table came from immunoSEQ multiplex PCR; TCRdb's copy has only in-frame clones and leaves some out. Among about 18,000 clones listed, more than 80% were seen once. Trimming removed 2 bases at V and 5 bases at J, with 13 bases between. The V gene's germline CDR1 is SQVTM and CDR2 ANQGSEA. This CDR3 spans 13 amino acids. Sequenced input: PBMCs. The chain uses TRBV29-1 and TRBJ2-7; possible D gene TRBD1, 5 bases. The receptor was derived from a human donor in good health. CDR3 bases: TGCAGCGTTGAACAAACTGCAGGGCACGAGCAGTACTTC. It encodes CSVEQTAGHEQYF.